This TCR beta chain was captured by sequencing in a study of naive and memory T cell subsets. Comments on this clonotype: Its matching antigen is unknown.

Two oligonucleotides, mixed equimolar, formed the beta constant-region primer covering TRBC1 and TRBC2. Four rounds of PCR amplified the ligated cDNA using nested alpha and beta constant-region primers plus SP2. TCRdb reprocessed the UMI-ligation and nested PCR reads via MiXCR and lists one record per CDR3 protein. Of over 90,000 distinct CDR3 sequences in the sample, about 11% were seen once. Study-level results: Especially in CD8 cells, naive repertoires contained a few larger clonotypes, possibly CD45RA-re-expressing memory cells. Between naive and memory subsets, TCR abundance power law exponents differed.

CMV status came from CD4+ T cell IFNgamma after overnight CMV lysate stimulation of fresh PBMCs. Four subsets defined by CD45RA and CD27 were sorted after CD3, CD4, CD8 and live/dead staining. Source material: naive CD4+ T cells from blood. The sequence came from a human donor in good health.

The CDR3 loop reads CASSLRDGDSGANVLTF. CDR3 nucleotide sequence: TGTGCCAGCAGTTTGCGTGACGGAGACTCTGGGGCCAACGTCCTGACTTTC. This sequence joins TRBV12-3 or TRBV12-4 and TRBJ2-6; D is unresolved. The CDR3 contains 17 residues. Trimming removed 3 bases at V and 0 bases at J, with 12 bases between.